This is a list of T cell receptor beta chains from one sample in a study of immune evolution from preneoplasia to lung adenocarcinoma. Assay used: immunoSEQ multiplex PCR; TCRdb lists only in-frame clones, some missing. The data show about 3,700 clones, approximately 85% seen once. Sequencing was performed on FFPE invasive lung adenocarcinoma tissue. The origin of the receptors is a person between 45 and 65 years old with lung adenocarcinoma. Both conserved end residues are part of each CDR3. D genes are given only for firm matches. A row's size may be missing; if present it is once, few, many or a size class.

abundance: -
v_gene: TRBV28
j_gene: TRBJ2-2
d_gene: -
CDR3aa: CATQRVAGELFF
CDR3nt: TGTGCCACCCAAAGGGTCGCCGGGGAGCTGTTTTTT

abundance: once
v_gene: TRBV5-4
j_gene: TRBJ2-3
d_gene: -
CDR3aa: CASSLAQDTQYF
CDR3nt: TGTGCCAGCAGCTTGGCCCAAGATACGCAGTATTTT

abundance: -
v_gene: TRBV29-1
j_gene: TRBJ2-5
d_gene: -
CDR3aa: CSVDTSRETQYF
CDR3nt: TGCAGCGTGGACACTAGCAGGGAGACCCAGTACTTC

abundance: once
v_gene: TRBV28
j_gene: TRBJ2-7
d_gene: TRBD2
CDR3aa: CASTRTSTHEQYF
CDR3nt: TGTGCCAGCACTAGGACTAGCACTCACGAGCAGTACTTC

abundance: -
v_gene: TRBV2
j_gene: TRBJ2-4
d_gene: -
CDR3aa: CASSERQMFIDF
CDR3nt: TGTGCCAGCAGTGAAAGGCAGATGTTTATTGACTTC

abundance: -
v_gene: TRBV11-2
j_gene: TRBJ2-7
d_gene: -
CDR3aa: CASSLASGSRGPTYEQYF
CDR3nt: TGTGCCAGCAGCTTAGCCTCAGGGTCGCGGGGTCCGACCTACGAGCAGTACTTC

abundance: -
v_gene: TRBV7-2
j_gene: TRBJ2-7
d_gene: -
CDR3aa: CASRLTVGIGYEQYF
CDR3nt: TGTGCCAGCAGACTTACGGTCGGGATTGGTTACGAGCAGTACTTC

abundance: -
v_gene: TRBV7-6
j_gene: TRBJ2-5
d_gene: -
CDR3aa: CASSLATQETQYF
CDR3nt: TGTGCCAGCAGCTTAGCCACTCAAGAGACCCAGTACTTC

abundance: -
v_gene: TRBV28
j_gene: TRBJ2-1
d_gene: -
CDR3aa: CASSFNHEQFF
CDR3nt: TGTGCCAGCAGTTTTAACCATGAGCAGTTCTTC

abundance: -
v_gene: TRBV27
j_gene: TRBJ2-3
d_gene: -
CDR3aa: CASSLSNTITDTQYF
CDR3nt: TGTGCCAGCAGTTTATCCAACACTATCACAGATACGCAGTATTTT

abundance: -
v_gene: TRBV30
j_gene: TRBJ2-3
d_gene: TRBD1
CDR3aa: CAWKGGRGRGTQYF
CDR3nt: TGTGCCTGGAAAGGGGGCAGGGGCCGTGGTACGCAGTATTTT

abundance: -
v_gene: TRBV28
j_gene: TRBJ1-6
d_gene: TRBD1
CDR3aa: CASSSQGQARHSPLHF
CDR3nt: TGTGCCAGCAGTTCACAGGGACAGGCCAGGCATTCACCCCTCCACTTT

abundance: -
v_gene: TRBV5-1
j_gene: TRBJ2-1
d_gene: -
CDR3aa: CASSLGGDAYNEQFF
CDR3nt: TGCGCCAGCAGCTTGGGCGGGGATGCTTACAATGAGCAGTTCTTC

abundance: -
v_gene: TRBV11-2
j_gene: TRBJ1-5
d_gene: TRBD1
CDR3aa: CASSLTGGSNQPQHF
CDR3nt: TGTGCCAGCAGCTTGACAGGGGGGAGCAATCAGCCCCAGCATTTT

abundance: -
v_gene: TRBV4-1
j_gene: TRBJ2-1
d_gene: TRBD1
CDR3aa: CASSRRDSANNEQFF
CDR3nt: TGCGCCAGCAGCCGCCGGGACAGCGCGAACAATGAGCAGTTCTTC

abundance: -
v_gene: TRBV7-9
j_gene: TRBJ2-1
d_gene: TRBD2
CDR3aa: CASITPGGGEQFF
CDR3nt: TGTGCCAGCATCACCCCTGGGGGGGGTGAGCAGTTCTTC

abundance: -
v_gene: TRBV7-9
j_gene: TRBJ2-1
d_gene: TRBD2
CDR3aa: CASSPSGINRNEQFF
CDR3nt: TGTGCCAGCAGCCCCAGCGGGATTAACCGGAATGAGCAGTTCTTC

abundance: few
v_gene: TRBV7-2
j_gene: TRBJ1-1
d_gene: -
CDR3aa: CASSYSGGTGAFF
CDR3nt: TGTGCCAGCAGCTATTCAGGAGGGACGGGGGCTTTCTTT

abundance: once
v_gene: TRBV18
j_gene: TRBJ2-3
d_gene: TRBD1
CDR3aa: CASSPETGGFRDTQYF
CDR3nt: TGTGCCAGCTCACCAGAGACAGGGGGATTCCGGGATACGCAGTATTTT

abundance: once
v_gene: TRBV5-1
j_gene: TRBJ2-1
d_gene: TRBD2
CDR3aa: CASTRGPTSGGLSYNEQFF
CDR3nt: TGCGCCAGCACGAGGGGACCGACTAGCGGGGGCCTCTCCTACAATGAGCAGTTCTTC

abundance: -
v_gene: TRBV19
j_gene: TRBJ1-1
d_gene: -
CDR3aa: CASSKGPGNTEAFF
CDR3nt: TGTGCCAGTAGTAAGGGGCCCGGGAACACTGAAGCTTTCTTT

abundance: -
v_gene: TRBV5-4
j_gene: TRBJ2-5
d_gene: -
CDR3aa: CASSLTATEETQYF
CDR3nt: TGTGCCAGCAGCTTGACAGCGACGGAAGAGACCCAGTACTTC

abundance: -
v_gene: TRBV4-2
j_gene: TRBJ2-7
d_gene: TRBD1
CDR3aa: CASSQADRGRYEQYF
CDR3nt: TGTGCCAGCAGCCAGGCTGACAGGGGGAGGTACGAGCAGTACTTC

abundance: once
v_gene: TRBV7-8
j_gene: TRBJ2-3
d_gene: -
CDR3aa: CASSWKGLRDTDTQYF
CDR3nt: TGTGCCAGCAGCTGGAAGGGACTCCGGGACACAGATACGCAGTATTTT

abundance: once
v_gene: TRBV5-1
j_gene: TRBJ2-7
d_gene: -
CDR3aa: CASSLDVGGANYEQYF
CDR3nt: TGCGCCAGCAGCTTGGATGTAGGAGGAGCTAATTACGAGCAGTACTTC

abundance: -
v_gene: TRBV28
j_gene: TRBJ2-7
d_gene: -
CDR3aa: CASSPRLNMVYEQYF
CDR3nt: TGTGCCAGCAGTCCCCGACTGAATATGGTATACGAGCAGTACTTC

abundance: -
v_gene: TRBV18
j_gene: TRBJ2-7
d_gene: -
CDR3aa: CASSPLPPGIGTYEQYF
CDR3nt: TGTGCCAGCTCACCACTTCCCCCGGGAATCGGAACCTACGAGCAGTACTTC

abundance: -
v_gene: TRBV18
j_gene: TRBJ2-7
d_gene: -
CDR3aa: CASSPQDYSYEQYF
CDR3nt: TGTGCCAGCTCACCACAGGACTATTCCTACGAGCAGTACTTC

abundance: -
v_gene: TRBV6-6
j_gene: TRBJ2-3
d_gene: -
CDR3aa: CASSNGQQDTDTQYF
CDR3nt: TGTGCCAGCAGTAACGGACAGCAAGACACAGATACGCAGTATTTT

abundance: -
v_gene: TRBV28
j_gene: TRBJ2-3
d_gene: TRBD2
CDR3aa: CASSWGLAAADTQYF
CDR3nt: TGTGCCAGCAGTTGGGGACTAGCGGCTGCCGATACGCAGTATTTT

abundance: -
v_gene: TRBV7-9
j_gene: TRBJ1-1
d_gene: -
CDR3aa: CASSLELFEAFF
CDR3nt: TGTGCCAGCAGCTTAGAGCTGTTTGAAGCTTTCTTT

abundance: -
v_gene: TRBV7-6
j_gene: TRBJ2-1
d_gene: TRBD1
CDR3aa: CASSLVPGQGPEQFF
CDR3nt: TGTGCCAGCAGCTTAGTCCCGGGACAGGGGCCTGAGCAGTTCTTC

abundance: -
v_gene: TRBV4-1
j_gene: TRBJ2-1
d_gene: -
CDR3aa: CASSQGRAYGLYNEQFF
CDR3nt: TGCGCCAGCAGCCAGGGACGGGCGTACGGGCTCTACAATGAGCAGTTCTTC

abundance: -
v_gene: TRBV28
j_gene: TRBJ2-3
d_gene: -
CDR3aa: CASSLRSSGTDTQYF
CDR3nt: TGTGCCAGCAGTTTACGCTCCTCGGGCACAGATACGCAGTATTTT

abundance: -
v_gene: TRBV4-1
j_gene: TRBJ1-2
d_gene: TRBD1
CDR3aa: CASSQYLGQGTGYTF
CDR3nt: TGCGCCAGCAGCCAATATTTGGGACAGGGGACCGGCTACACCTTC

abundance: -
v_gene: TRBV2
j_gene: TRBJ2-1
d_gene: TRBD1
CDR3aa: CASRRPIQGNEQFF
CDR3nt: TGTGCCAGCAGAAGACCAATACAGGGGAATGAGCAGTTCTTC

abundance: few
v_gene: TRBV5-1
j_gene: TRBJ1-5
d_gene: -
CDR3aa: CASSLVGGSGQPQHF
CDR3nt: TGCGCCAGCAGCTTGGTGGGGGGTTCAGGTCAGCCCCAGCATTTT

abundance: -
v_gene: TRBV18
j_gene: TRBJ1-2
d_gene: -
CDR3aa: CASSREQSLQYGYTF
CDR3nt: TGTGCCAGCTCGCGGGAACAGAGTCTCCAATATGGCTACACCTTC

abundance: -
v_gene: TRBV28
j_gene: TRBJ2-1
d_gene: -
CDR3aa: CASSLNPSYNEQFF
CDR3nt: TGTGCCAGCAGTTTGAACCCCTCGTACAATGAGCAGTTCTTC

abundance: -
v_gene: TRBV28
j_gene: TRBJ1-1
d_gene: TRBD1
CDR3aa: CASSLPRDSWNTEAFF
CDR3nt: TGTGCCAGCAGTTTACCGCGGGACAGCTGGAACACTGAAGCTTTCTTT

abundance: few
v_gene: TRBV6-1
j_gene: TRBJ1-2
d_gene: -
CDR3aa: CASWDTTNYGYTF
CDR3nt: TGTGCCAGCTGGGACACCACTAACTATGGCTACACCTTC

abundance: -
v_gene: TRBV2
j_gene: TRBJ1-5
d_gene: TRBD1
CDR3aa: CASSRQGQINQPQHF
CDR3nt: TGTGCCAGCAGTCGACAGGGCCAGATCAATCAGCCCCAGCATTTT

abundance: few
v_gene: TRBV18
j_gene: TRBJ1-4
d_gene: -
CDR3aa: CASSPREVNEKLFF
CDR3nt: TGTGCCAGCTCACCAAGGGAAGTGAATGAAAAACTGTTTTTT

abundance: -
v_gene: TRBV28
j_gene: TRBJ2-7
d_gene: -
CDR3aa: CASREDGSYEQYF
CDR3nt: TGTGCCAGCAGGGAGGACGGTTCCTACGAGCAGTACTTC

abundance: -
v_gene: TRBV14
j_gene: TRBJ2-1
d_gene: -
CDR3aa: CASSQVVTEQFF
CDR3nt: TGTGCCAGCAGCCAAGTTGTTACTGAGCAGTTCTTC